These 17 T cell receptor beta chains share one sample of origin, sequenced in a study of cytomegalovirus exposure and HLA in healthy donors (dated 2017 in TCRdb). Library preparation employed the immunoSEQ multiplex PCR assay. What TCRdb holds here is the immuneACCESS table cut down to in-frame rearrangements. Part of the clones is not present; checked against another copy, under half of the missing clones reflect an unresolved V gene, and the others are unexplained. The sample data list some 190,000 clones, and 86% of these were observed just once. Of the sample, roughly 1.6% falls within the top ten clones. The specimen sequenced was PBMCs. Source of these receptors: a young woman in good health and CMV-seronegative.

This clone has only a few counts. The chain joins TRBV7-3 to TRBJ1-5; 9 bases fit TRBD1. CDR1 and CDR2 from the germline V gene are SGHTA and FQGTGA. Losses at the gene ends were 5 bases for V and 4 bases for J; bases not matched to a gene: 6. The CDR3 consists of 15 residues. The chain's CDR3 is CASSPGQGLNQPQHF. In nucleotides, the CDR3 is TGTGCCAGCAGCCCGGGACAGGGTTTGAATCAGCCCCAGCATTTT. The full variable domain, rest sourced from reference TRBV7-3 and TRBJ1-5, is GAGVSQTPSNKVTEKGKYVELRCDPISGHTALYWYRQSLGQGPEFLIYFQGTGAADDSGLPNDRFFAVRPEGSVSTLKIQRTERGDSAVYLCASSPGQGLNQPQHFGDGTRLSIL.

This chain links TRBV13 with TRBJ2-7, with 14 nucleotides matching TRBD2. The CDR3 has 17 amino acids. The germline V gene encodes CDR1 PRHDT and CDR2 FYEKMQ (reference sequence). The J segment lost 8 bases and the V segment lost 4 bases, leaving 13 bases of the junction unmatched. As DNA, the CDR3 is TGTGCCAGCAGCTCCTCCCCCTCGGGACTAGCGGGAGTGAAGCAGTACTTC. It codes for CASSSSPSGLAGVKQYF.

This clone was counted only a few times. The gene calls are TRBV15 and TRBJ1-4; no clear D gene. The CDR3 covers 15 residues. V lost 0 bases and J lost 5, with 10 bases in between. Germline loops: CDR1 LNHNV, CDR2 YYDKDF (reference sequence). The CDR3 spells CATSRDRTRNEKLFF. In DNA form, the CDR3 reads TGTGCCACCAGCAGAGATCGAACGAGGAATGAAAAACTGTTTTTT.

The genes are TRBV27 and TRBJ2-3; TRBD2 might be the D (6 bases). Trimming stripped 3 bases from V and 0 bases from J, with 22 bases between. Germline V gene lookup returns CDR1 MNHEY and CDR2 SMNVEV (reference sequence). This CDR3 spans 19 amino acids. Here the CDR3 DNA reads TGTGCCAGCAGTTTTTCGAGGTTTAGCGGAACTCCTAGCACAGATACGCAGTATTTT. Protein product: CASSFSRFSGTPSTDTQYF.

This rearrangement joins TRBV15 to TRBJ2-3; 9 nucleotides align to TRBD2. The V segment lost 8 bases and the J segment 1 base; nucleotides outside the gene matches: 10. The CDR3 contains 16 residues. CDR1 LNHNV and CDR2 YYDKDF come from the germline V gene (reference sequence). The CDR3 sequence is CATSNRIAGGTDTQYF. CDR3 nucleotide sequence: TGTGCCACCTCTAACCGAATAGCGGGGGGCACAGATACGCAGTATTTT.

The CDR3 DNA is TGTGCCAGCAGTTACGCAGGGGGCGCGGGAAACACCATATATTTT. Translation gives CASSYAGGAGNTIYF. This sequence joins TRBV6-5 and TRBJ1-3, with 8 bases aligning to TRBD1. The CDR3 has 15 residues. The ends lost 2 bases at V and 4 bases at J; junction bases unmatched: 4. Germline V gives CDR1 MNHEY, CDR2 SVGAGI.

The genes are TRBV10-1 and TRBJ2-5; unclear D gene. V lost 6 bases and J lost 4, with 6 bases in between. Germline V CDR1 and CDR2: WNHNN, SYGVQD (reference sequence). CDR3 length equals 11 residues. The CDR3 DNA reads as TGCGCCAGCAGCGGCGGAGAGACCCAGTACTTC. This gives the protein CASSGGETQYF.

The chain is built from TRBV2 and TRBJ2-7, with D tentatively TRBD1 (6 bases). V shed 8 bases and J shed 7 bases, with 27 bases lying between them. The CDR3 runs to 16 residues. Germline V gene data show CDR1 as SNHLY and CDR2 as FYNNEI. CDR3 in DNA: TGTGCCAGCGCGTACCAGACCCTACAGGGTGGTTGGGAGCAGTACTTC. The encoded protein is CASAYQTLQGGWEQYF. The variable domain in full, with the rest retrieved from reference TRBV2 and TRBJ2-7, is EPEVTQTPSHQVTQMGQEVILRCVPISNHLYFYWYRQILGQKVEFLVSFYNNEISEKSEIFDDQFSVERPDGSNFTLKIRSTKLEDSAMYFCASAYQTLQGGWEQYFGPGTRLTVT.

The chain is built from TRBV6-1 and TRBJ2-7; possibly TRBD1 for D (5 bases). Germline V CDR1 and CDR2: MNHNS, SASEGT. The length of the CDR3 is 14 residues. V lost 1 base to trimming and J lost 3 bases, with 10 bases between them. Here the CDR3 reads CASSEVRGVYEQYF. In nucleotides, the CDR3 is TGTGCCAGCAGTGAAGTAAGGGGCGTCTACGAGCAGTACTTC.

V is TRBV4-1 and J is TRBJ1-1; D not resolved. The CDR3 has 13 amino acids. Trimming shortened V by 2 bases and J by 4 bases, and 8 bases separated the two germline ends. Germline CDR1 and CDR2: MGHRA and YSYEKL. The CDR3 loop reads CASSQSQTTEAFF. CDR3 sequence (DNA): TGCGCCAGCAGCCAATCACAGACCACTGAAGCTTTCTTT.

The J gene is TRBJ1-1, the V gene TRBV29-1; 7 bases are a match to TRBD1. J gave up 5 bases and V 6 bases, and 6 bases lay outside the gene matches. Germline lookup yields CDR1 SQVTM and CDR2 ANQGSEA. The CDR3 totals 12 residues. CDR3 nucleotide sequence: TGCAGCGTAATGACAGGGATAACTGAAGCTTTCTTT. This gives the protein CSVMTGITEAFF.

The chain has TRBV5-1 and TRBJ2-6; 9 bases fit TRBD1. The V and J ends lost 4 bases and 0 bases, in that order; junction bases with no gene match: 5. Germline V lookup: CDR1 SGHRS, CDR2 YFSETQ. The CDR3 is made up of 17 amino acids. The CDR3 DNA is TGCGCCAGCAGCGGGGGGACAGGGACCTCTGGGGCCAACGTCCTGACTTTC. This encodes CASSGGTGTSGANVLTF.

The chain couples TRBV5-4 to TRBJ2-7; TRBD2 agrees at 10 bases. V trimming: 1 base; J trimming: 1 base; junction bases outside the gene matches: 8. In germline, CDR1 is SGHNT, CDR2 YYREEE (reference sequence). This CDR3 is built from 17 residues. The CDR3 bases are TGTGCCAGCAGCTTGAACCCGGGACTAGCGCTTTCCTACGAGCAGTACTTC. It translates to CASSLNPGLALSYEQYF. The variable domain in full, completed from reference TRBV5-4 and TRBJ2-7, reads ETGVTQSPTHLIKTRGQQVTLRCSSQSGHNTVSWYQQALGQGPQFIFQYYREEENGRGNFPPRFSGLQFPNYSSELNVNALELDDSALYLCASSLNPGLALSYEQYFGPGTRLTVT.

The CDR3 DNA is TGTGCCAGCAGGCGGACAGGGGGTGGCTATGGCTACACCTTC. This encodes CASRRTGGGYGYTF. V is TRBV27 and J is TRBJ1-2; TRBD1 matches 10 bases. Trimming took 6 bases from V and 4 from J; bases not matched to a gene: 5. Germline assignment: CDR1 MNHEY and CDR2 SMNVEV (reference sequence). CDR3 size: 14 residues.

The gene calls are TRBV6-5 and TRBJ2-1; TRBD1 matches 8 bases. Unmatched junction bases numbered 4, after V lost 5 bases and J lost 4 bases. Germline-derived CDR1 and CDR2 are MNHEY and SVGAGI. The CDR3 is 14 residues long. CDR3 residues: CASSEDRAYNEQFF. CDR3 in DNA: TGTGCCAGCAGTGAGGACAGGGCGTACAATGAGCAGTTCTTC.

The V call is TRBV2, the J call TRBJ2-3; the match to TRBD2 covers 8 bases. The germline gives CDR1 SNHLY, CDR2 FYNNEI. Unmatched junction bases numbered 18, after V lost 10 bases and J lost 3 bases. The CDR3 is 17 amino acids. The DNA for the CDR3 is TGTGCCACCCTACAACCGGGACTAGAAATCCGAACAGATACGCAGTATTTT. This translates into CATLQPGLEIRTDTQYF.

The chain combines TRBV19 with TRBJ2-6; tentatively, D is TRBD2 (5 bases). Germline CDR1 reads LNHDA; CDR2 reads SQIVND (reference sequence). The CDR3 has 12 residues. V lost 6 bases to trimming and J lost 12 bases, with 12 bases between them. The CDR3, as DNA: TGTGCCAGTAGCCCGGAGGTCGGCGTCCTGACTTTC. Protein sequence: CASSPEVGVLTF.